The 24 T cell receptor beta chains below were found in one sample sequenced in a study of cytomegalovirus exposure and HLA in healthy donors. 13 Jbeta primers and 60 Vbeta primers were used for the PCR. Profiling relied on immunoSEQ multiplex PCR, and the TCRdb table lists in-frame clones only, not all of them. The sample has under 200,000 clones, around 80% seen once; the top ten hold around 6.9%. Sequencing was done on a sample of PBMCs. The receptors originated from a male donor in good health and CMV-seropositive.

This clone was observed a handful of times. The rearrangement joins TRBV6-5 to TRBJ1-2; no clear D. This CDR3 is built from 12 residues. Trimming removed 2 bases at V and 2 bases at J, with 3 bases between. The germline V gene has CDR1 MNHEY and CDR2 SVGAGI. The CDR3 bases are TGTGCCAGCAGTTACGGCAACTATGGCTACACCTTC. It codes for CASSYGNYGYTF.

This chain joins TRBV11-3 and TRBJ1-1; D ambiguous. The CDR3 consists of 14 residues. The V and J ends lost 5 bases and 6 bases respectively, with 16 bases between them. Germline V gene sequence: CDR1 SGHNT, CDR2 YENEEA. CDR3 sequence: CASSLLTSGSEAFF. DNA for the CDR3: TGTGCCAGCAGCCTCTTGACTTCCGGCTCTGAAGCTTTCTTT.

This sequence joins TRBV5-1 and TRBJ2-7, with 8 bases matching TRBD1. Germline V gives CDR1 SGHRS, CDR2 YFSETQ. The CDR3 totals 13 residues. V shed 5 bases, J shed 3 bases, and the junction held 4 bases outside the gene matches. The CDR3 protein is CASRPDRDYEQYF. The CDR3 nucleotides read TGCGCCAGCAGACCGGACAGGGACTACGAGCAGTACTTC.

The rearrangement uses TRBV6-4 and TRBJ1-3; D remains unclear. Trimming stripped 3 bases from V and 5 bases from J, with 11 bases between. CDR1 MRHNA and CDR2 SNTAGT come from the germline V gene. This CDR3 is built from 14 residues. The DNA of the CDR3 is TGTGCCAGCAGTGAAGAGGAACCGAGAAACACCATATATTTT. Encoded protein: CASSEEEPRNTIYF.

The J gene is TRBJ2-2, the V gene TRBV4-3, with a weak D call TRBD2 (6 bases). CDR3 length equals 18 residues. V dropped 4 bases and J dropped 1 base, with 19 bases sitting between them. Looked up from germline, CDR1 is LGHNA and CDR2 is YSLEER. CDR3 DNA sequence: TGCGCCAGCAGCCTAACGGGGGTAGCGGATGTGAACACCGGGGAGCTGTTTTTT. Amino acid sequence: CASSLTGVADVNTGELFF.

The J gene is TRBJ2-7, the V gene TRBV7-2; 12 bases line up with TRBD1. This CDR3 is built from 15 residues. V shed 0 bases, J shed 7 bases, and the junction held 4 bases outside the gene matches. Germline V CDR1 and CDR2: SGHTA, FQGNSA. The CDR3 reads CASSLAGTGGLEQYF. Written as DNA, the CDR3 is TGTGCCAGCAGCTTAGCCGGGACAGGGGGCTTGGAGCAGTACTTC.

Note on this clone: At one boundary the junction diverges from the germline segment, which might be a read error. This chain connects TRBV7-7 to TRBJ2-2; TRBD1 aligns across 11 bases. CDR3 length: 16 amino acids. Germline loops: CDR1 SSHAT, CDR2 FNYEAQ (reference sequence). The CDR3 bases are TGTGCTAGCAGCCCCGGGACAGGGGGAGGCACCGGGGAGCTGTTTTTT. This gives the protein CASSPGTGGGTGELFF. The whole variable domain, filled in from reference TRBV7-7 and TRBJ2-2, reads GAGVSQSPRYKVTKRGQDVTLRCDPISSHATLYWYQQALGQGPEFLTYFNYEAQPDKSGLPSDRFSAERPEGSISTLTIQRTEQRDSAMYRCASSPGTGGGTGELFFGEGSRLTVL.

The chain links TRBV7-9 to TRBJ1-4; 9 bases are a match to TRBD1. Germline V CDR1 and CDR2: SEHNR, FQNEAQ (reference sequence). Trimming cost V 1 base and J 6 bases; bases outside gene matches: 3. The length of the CDR3 is 15 residues. CDR3 DNA sequence: TGTGCCAGCAGCTTAGTGACAGGGGGTGATGAAAAACTGTTTTTT. Translated: CASSLVTGGDEKLFF. Supplemented by reference TRBV7-9 and TRBJ1-4, the full variable domain reads DTGVSQNPRHKITKRGQNVTFRCDPISEHNRLYWYRQTLGQGPEFLTYFQNEAQLEKSRLLSDRFSAERPKGSFSTLEIQRTEQGDSAMYLCASSLVTGGDEKLFFGSGTQLSVL.

In this sample, this clone turned up once. J is TRBJ2-2 and V is TRBV29-1; 8 positions match TRBD2. J lost 7 bases, V lost 4 bases, and 2 bases had no gene match. This CDR3 spans 12 amino acids. The germline V gene has CDR1 SQVTM and CDR2 ANQGSEA. The CDR3 region has the DNA TGCAGCGTTGGGGCGGGAGGCGGGGAGCTGTTTTTT. The encoded protein is CSVGAGGGELFF.

V gene TRBV19 combines with J gene TRBJ1-4; 9 nucleotides agree with TRBD1. This CDR3 comprises 17 residues. The germline gives CDR1 LNHDA, CDR2 SQIVND (reference sequence). The trim removed 7 bases at V and 4 bases at J, leaving 13 bases unmatched. CDR3 loop: CASNPPGQGVRNEKLFF. The DNA of the CDR3 is TGTGCCAGTAATCCACCGGGACAGGGAGTCCGTAATGAAAAACTGTTTTTT.

The rearrangement joins TRBV6-1 to TRBJ2-7; TRBD1 might be the D (5 bases). This CDR3 has 13 residues. Between the trimmed V and J ends, which lost 3 bases and 1 base, there was a span of 7 bases. Looked up from germline, CDR1 is MNHNS and CDR2 is SASEGT. In nucleotides, the CDR3 is TGTGCCAGCAGTGAGACAGTTTCCTACGAGCAGTACTTC. It translates to CASSETVSYEQYF.

V is TRBV9 and J is TRBJ1-2; D is perhaps TRBD1 (5 bases). V was trimmed by 4 bases and J by 6 bases, leaving 16 bases between them. Germline CDR1 and CDR2: SGDLS and YYNGEE. CDR3 length: 14 residues. For the CDR3, the DNA is TGTGCCAGCAGCCCCATTGAGCGGGGCCATGGCTACACCTTC. Protein: CASSPIERGHGYTF.

The chain carries TRBV25-1 and TRBJ2-2; 9 bases line up with TRBD2. The ends lost 4 bases at V and 0 bases at J; junction bases unmatched: 0. The CDR3 has 15 amino acids. Germline V gene data show CDR1 as MGHDK and CDR2 as SYGVNS. CDR3 nucleotide sequence: TGTGCCAGCAGTGTAGCGGGAGCGAACACCGGGGAGCTGTTTTTT. Amino acid sequence: CASSVAGANTGELFF.

The genes are TRBV27 and TRBJ1-1, with D maybe TRBD1 (6 bases). CDR1 is MNHEY and CDR2 is SMNVEV in the germline V gene (reference sequence). Trimming took off 6 bases at V and 9 bases at J, with 14 bases between the two ends. The CDR3 covers 12 residues. The CDR3 DNA follows: TGTGCCAGCAGACCTCCGACAGGCAAAGCTTTCTTT. Translation: CASRPPTGKAFF.

This chain connects TRBV27 to TRBJ1-5; D gene unclear. Trimming pared 2 bases from V and 3 bases from J, leaving 8 bases between. The CDR3 has 14 residues. The V gene's germline CDR1 is MNHEY and CDR2 SMNVEV (reference sequence). The CDR3 loop is CASSLGRYNQPQHF. The DNA for the CDR3 is TGTGCCAGCAGTTTAGGCCGTTACAATCAGCCCCAGCATTTT.

The genes are TRBV4-1 and TRBJ2-5; TRBD2 agrees at 13 bases. The CDR3 contains 15 residues. Looked up from germline, CDR1 is MGHRA and CDR2 is YSYEKL. Trimming at V came to 4 bases and at J to 5 bases, leaving 4 bases not matched to a gene. The CDR3 loop reads CASSPRTSGSETQYF. CDR3 sequence (DNA): TGCGCCAGCAGCCCAAGGACTAGCGGGAGTGAGACCCAGTACTTC.

The chain joins TRBV11-2 to TRBJ1-5; D call uncertain. This CDR3 spans 14 amino acids. CDR1 is SGHAT, CDR2 FQNNGV, per germline. Trimming took 4 bases from V and 4 from J, leaving 11 bases between them. The CDR3 coding sequence is TGTGCCAGCAGCTCGGGTCTCACGAATCAGCCCCAGCATTTT. This codes for CASSSGLTNQPQHF.

As concerns this clone: One end of the junction varies from germline; a read error may be responsible. The V gene is TRBV7-9, the J gene TRBJ1-4; D may be TRBD1 (6 bases). The CDR3 runs to 12 residues. Germline V gene data show CDR1 as SEHNR and CDR2 as FQNEAQ (reference sequence). The CDR3 is CSSSLASGELFF. The CDR3 region has the DNA TGTTCCAGCAGCTTAGCGTCAGGGGAACTGTTTTTT.

The V and J genes are TRBV4-3 and TRBJ2-2, with 7 nucleotides matching TRBD2. The trim removed 2 bases at V and 4 bases at J, leaving 13 bases unmatched. The CDR3 is made up of 18 amino acids. CDR1 is LGHNA and CDR2 is YSLEER in the germline V gene. The CDR3 loop is CASSQSRLAVMVTGELFF. The DNA for the CDR3 is TGCGCCAGCAGCCAAAGCCGGCTAGCGGTTATGGTCACCGGGGAGCTGTTTTTT.

The chain is built from TRBV29-1 and TRBJ2-3; 7 nucleotides match TRBD2. Per germline, CDR1 SQVTM and CDR2 ANQGSEA. The CDR3 covers 15 residues. V shed 7 bases, J shed 6 bases, and the junction held 16 bases outside the gene matches. The CDR3 sequence is CSGLNRTRGMDTQYF. CDR3 in DNA: TGCAGCGGACTGAACCGGACTAGAGGGATGGATACGCAGTATTTT.

This chain connects TRBV5-1 to TRBJ2-5; a weak D match, TRBD2 (5 bases). V lost 0 bases to trimming and J lost 5 bases, with 11 bases between them. The CDR3 contains 14 residues. Germline V gene lookup returns CDR1 SGHRS and CDR2 YFSETQ. The CDR3 protein is CASSLATGMETQYF. As DNA, the CDR3 is TGCGCCAGCAGCTTGGCCACGGGGATGGAGACCCAGTACTTC.

This rearrangement joins TRBV2 to TRBJ2-7, with TRBD1 as a possible D gene (6 bases). Germline V lookup: CDR1 SNHLY, CDR2 FYNNEI. The CDR3 has 14 residues. Between the trimmed V and J ends, which lost 5 bases and 2 bases, there was a span of 13 bases. The CDR3 nucleotides read TGTGCCAGCAGTTACAGGGAACCAACCTACGAGCAGTACTTC. Protein sequence: CASSYREPTYEQYF.

The CDR3 bases are TGTGCCAGCAGCGTAGCTGGAACGGGAGCTCCCTACAATGAGCAGTTCTTC. This codes for CASSVAGTGAPYNEQFF. J is TRBJ2-1 and V is TRBV9; the D gene is possibly TRBD2 (6 bases). Between the trimmed V and J ends, which lost 0 bases and 2 bases, there was a span of 15 bases. Germline CDR1 SGDLS, CDR2 YYNGEE. CDR3 length equals 17 residues.

A few counts support this clone. This chain links TRBV11-2 with TRBJ1-2; TRBD1 matches at 9 bases. Germline V gene lookup returns CDR1 SGHAT and CDR2 FQNNGV. The CDR3 length is 13 residues. V was clipped by 4 bases and J by 6 bases; unmatched bases: 3. DNA of the CDR3: TGTGCCAGCAGCTCCGGACAGGGGAATGGCTACACCTTC. This codes for CASSSGQGNGYTF.